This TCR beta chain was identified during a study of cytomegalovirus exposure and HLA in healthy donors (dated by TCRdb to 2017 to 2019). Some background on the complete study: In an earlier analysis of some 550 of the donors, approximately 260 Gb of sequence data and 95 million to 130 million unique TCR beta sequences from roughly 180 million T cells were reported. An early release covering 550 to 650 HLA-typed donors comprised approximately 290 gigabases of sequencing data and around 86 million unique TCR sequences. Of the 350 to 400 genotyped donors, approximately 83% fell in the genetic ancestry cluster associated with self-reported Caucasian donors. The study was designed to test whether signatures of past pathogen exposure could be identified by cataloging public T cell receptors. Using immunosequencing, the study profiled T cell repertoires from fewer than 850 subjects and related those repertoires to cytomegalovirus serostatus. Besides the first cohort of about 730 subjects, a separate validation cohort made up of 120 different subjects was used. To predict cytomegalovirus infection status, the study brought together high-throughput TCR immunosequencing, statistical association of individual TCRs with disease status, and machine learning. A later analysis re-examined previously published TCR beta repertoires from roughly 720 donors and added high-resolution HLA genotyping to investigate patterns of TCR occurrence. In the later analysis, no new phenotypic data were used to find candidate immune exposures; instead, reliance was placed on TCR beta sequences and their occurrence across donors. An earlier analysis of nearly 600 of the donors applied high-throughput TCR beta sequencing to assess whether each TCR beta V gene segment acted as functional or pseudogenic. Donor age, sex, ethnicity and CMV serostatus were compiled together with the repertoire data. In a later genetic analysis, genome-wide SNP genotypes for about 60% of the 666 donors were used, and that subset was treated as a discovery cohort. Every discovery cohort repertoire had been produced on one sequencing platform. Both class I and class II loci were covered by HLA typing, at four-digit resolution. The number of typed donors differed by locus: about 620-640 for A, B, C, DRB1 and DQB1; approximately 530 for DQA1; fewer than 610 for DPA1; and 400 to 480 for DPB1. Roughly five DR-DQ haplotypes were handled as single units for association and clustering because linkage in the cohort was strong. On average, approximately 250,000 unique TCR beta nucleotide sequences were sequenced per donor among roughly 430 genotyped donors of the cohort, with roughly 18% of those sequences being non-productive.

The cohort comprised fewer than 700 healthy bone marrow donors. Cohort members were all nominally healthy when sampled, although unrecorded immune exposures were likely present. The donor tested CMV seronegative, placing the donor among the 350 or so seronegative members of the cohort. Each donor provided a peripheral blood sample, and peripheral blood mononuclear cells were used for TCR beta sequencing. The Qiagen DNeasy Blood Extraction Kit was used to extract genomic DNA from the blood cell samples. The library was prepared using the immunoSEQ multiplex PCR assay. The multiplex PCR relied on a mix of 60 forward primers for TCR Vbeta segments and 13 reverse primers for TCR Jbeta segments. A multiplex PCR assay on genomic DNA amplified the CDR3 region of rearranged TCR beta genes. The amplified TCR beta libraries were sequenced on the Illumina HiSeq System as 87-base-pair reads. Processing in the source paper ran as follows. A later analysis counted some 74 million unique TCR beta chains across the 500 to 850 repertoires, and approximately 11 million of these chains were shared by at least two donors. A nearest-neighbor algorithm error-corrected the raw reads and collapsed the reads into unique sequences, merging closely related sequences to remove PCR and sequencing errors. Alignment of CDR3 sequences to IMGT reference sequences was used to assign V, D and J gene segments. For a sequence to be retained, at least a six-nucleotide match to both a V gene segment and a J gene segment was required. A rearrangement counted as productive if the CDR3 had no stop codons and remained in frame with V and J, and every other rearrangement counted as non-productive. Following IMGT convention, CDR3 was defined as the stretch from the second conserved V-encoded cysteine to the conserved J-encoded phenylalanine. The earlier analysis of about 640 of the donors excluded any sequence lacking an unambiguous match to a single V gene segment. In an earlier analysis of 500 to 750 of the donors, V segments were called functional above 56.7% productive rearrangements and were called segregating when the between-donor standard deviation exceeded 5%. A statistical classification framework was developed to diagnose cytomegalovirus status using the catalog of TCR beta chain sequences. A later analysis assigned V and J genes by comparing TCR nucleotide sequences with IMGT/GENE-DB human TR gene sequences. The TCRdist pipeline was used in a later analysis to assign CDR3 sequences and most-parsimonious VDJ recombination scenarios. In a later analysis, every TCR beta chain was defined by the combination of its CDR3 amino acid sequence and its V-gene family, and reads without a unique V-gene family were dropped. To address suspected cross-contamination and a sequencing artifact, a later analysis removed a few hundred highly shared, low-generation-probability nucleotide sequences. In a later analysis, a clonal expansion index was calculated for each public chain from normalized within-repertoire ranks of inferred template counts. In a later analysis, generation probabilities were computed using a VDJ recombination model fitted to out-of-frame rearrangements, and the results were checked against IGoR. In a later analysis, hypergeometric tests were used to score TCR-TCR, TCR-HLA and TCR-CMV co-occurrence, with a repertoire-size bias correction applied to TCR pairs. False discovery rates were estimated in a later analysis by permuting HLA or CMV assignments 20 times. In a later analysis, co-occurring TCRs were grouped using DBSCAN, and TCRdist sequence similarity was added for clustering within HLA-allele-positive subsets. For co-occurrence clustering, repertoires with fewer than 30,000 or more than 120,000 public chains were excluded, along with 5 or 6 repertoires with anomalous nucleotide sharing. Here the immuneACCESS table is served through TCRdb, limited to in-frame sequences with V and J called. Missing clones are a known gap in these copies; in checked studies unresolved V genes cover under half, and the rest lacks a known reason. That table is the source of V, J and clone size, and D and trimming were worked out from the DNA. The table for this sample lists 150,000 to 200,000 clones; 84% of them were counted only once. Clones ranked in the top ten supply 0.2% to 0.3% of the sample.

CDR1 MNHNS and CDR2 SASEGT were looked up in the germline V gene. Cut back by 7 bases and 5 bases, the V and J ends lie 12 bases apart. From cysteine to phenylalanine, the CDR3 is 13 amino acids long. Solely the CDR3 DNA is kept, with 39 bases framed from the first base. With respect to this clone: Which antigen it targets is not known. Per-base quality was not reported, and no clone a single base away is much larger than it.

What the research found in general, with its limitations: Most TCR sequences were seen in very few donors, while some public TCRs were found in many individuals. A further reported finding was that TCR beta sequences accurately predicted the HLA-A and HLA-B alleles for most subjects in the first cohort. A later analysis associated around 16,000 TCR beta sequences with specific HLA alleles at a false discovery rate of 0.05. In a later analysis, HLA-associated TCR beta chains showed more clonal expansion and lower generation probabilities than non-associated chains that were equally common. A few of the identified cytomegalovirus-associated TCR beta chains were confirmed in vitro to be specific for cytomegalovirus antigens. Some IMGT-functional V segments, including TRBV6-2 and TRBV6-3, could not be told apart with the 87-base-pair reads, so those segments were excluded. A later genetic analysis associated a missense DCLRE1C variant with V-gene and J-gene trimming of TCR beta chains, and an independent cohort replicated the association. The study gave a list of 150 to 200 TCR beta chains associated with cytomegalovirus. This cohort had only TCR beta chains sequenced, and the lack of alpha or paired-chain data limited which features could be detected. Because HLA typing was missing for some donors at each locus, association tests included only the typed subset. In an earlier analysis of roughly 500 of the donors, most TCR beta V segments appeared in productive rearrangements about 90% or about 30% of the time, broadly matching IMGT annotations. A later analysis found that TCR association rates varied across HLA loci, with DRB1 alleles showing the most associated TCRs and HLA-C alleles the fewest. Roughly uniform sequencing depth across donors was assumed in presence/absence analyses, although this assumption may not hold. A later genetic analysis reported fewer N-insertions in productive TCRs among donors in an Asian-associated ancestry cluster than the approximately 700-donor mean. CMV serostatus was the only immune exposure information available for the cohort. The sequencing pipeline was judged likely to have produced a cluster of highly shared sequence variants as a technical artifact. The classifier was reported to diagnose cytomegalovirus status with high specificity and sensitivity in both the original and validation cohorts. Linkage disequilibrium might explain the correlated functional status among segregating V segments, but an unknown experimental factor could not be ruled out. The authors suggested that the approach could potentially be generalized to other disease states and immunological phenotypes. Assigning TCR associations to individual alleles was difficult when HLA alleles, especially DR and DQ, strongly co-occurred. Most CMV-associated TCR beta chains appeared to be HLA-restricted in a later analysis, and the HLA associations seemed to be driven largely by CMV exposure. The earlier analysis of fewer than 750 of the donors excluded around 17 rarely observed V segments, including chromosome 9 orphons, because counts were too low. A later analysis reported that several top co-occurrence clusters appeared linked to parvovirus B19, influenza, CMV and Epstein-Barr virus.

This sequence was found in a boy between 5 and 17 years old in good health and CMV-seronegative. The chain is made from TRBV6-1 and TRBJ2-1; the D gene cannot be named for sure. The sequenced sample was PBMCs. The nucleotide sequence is TGTGCCAGCACTGGGCTGATTGACAATGAGCAGTTCTTC. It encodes CASTGLIDNEQFF.